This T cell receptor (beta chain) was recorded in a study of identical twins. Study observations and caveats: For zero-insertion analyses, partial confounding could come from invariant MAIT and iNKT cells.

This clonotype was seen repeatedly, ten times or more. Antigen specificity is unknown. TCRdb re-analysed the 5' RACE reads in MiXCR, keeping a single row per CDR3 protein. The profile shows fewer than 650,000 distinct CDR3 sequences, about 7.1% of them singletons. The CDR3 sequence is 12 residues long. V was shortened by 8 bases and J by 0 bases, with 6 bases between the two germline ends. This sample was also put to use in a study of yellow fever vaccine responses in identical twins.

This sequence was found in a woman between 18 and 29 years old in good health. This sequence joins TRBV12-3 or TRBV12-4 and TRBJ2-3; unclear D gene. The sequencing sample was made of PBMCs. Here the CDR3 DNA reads TGTGCCAGCGGGCGGAGCACAGATACGCAGTATTTT. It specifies CASGRSTDTQYF.